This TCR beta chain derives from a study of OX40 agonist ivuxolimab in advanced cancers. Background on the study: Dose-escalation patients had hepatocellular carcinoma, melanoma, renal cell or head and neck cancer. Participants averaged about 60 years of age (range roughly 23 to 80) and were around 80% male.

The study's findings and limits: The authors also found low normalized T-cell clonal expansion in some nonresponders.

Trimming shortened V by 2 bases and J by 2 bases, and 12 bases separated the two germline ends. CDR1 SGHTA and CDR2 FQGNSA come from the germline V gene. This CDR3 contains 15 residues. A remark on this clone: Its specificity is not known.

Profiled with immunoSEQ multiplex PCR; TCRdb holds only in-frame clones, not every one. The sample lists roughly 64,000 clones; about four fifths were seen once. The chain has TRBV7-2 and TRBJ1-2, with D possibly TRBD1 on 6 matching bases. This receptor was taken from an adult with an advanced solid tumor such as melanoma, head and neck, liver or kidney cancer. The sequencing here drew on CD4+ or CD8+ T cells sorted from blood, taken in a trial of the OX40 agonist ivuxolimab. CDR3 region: CASSLRGTENYGYTF. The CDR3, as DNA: TGTGCCAGCAGCTTAAGGGGGACGGAGAACTATGGCTACACCTTC.